This T cell receptor (beta chain) is from a study of T cell changes during pregnancy in multiple sclerosis. Produced via immunoSEQ multiplex PCR; TCRdb's table is partial and in-frame only. This table has under 100,000 clones, under 95% appearing once. Looked up from germline, CDR1 is SNHLY and CDR2 is FYNNEI. This CDR3 spans 13 amino acids. The V end lost 5 bases, the J end lost 3 bases, and 10 bases lay between the germline ends. The sequence came from a female donor in good health, enrolled as a control in a pregnancy study. This sequence joins TRBV2 and TRBJ1-1; weak D call: TRBD1 (5 bases). The sample was peripheral blood, taken in the first trimester of pregnancy. This CDR3 is CASSREGYTEAFF. The CDR3 DNA reads TGTGCCAGCAGTCGGGAGGGGTACACTGAAGCTTTCTTT.